The 30 T cell receptor beta chains presented below share a single source sample, sequenced in a study of radiotherapy plus CTLA-4 blockade in lung cancer. TCRdb's copy holds only in-frame clones and misses some; the assay was immunoSEQ multiplex PCR. The repertoire holds roughly 69,000 clones, with 65% to 85% as singletons. The source material was peripheral blood, sampled from a patient treated with radiotherapy plus ipilimumab. These receptors were obtained from a human donor with non-small cell lung cancer whose response to radiotherapy plus ipilimumab could not be evaluated. Some clones in this sample may be carry-over from other donors' samples.

The chain has TRBV7-9 and TRBJ2-1; 9 bases map to TRBD2. J was trimmed by 4 bases and V by 5 bases; bases with no gene match: 18. The germline gives CDR1 SEHNR, CDR2 FQNEAQ (reference sequence). The CDR3 is 19 amino acids. In DNA, the CDR3 is TGTGCCAGCAGCGTGGGGGGTAGCGGGGGTGACCCGGGGTACAATGAGCAGTTCTTC. It yields the protein CASSVGGSGGDPGYNEQFF.

The V call is TRBV7-2, the J call TRBJ1-6; D might be TRBD1 (6 bases). Germline assignment: CDR1 SGHTA and CDR2 FQGNSA. V shed 6 bases and J shed 7 bases, with 13 bases lying between them. This CDR3 has 14 amino acids. The CDR3 sequence is CASSPQGYNSPLHF. The CDR3 DNA reads TGTGCCAGCAGTCCTCAGGGGTACAATTCACCCCTCCACTTT.

V is TRBV7-2 and J is TRBJ2-5; TRBD2 matches 9 bases. Per the germline V gene, CDR1 is SGHTA and CDR2 is FQGNSA. V gave up 3 bases and J gave up 4 bases; unmatched junction bases: 9. The CDR3 is made up of 16 amino acids. CDR3 bases: TGTGCCAGCAGCTTTAGCGGGACTAGCCGTGGAGAGACCCAGTACTTC. Translating it yields CASSFSGTSRGETQYF. The full variable domain, completed using reference TRBV7-2 and TRBJ2-5, is GAGVSQSPSNKVTEKGKDVELRCDPISGHTALYWYRQSLGQGLEFLIYFQGNSAPDKSGLPSDRFSAERTGGSVSTLTIQRTQQEDSAVYLCASSFSGTSRGETQYFGPGTRLLVL.

For the CDR3, the DNA is TGTGCCAGCAGCCAGGGGGGAGTAATCGCTAACTATGGCTACACCTTC. This gives the protein CASSQGGVIANYGYTF. The chain uses TRBV4-2 and TRBJ1-2; D is perhaps TRBD1 (5 bases). The germline V gene encodes CDR1 LGHNA and CDR2 YNFKEQ. Trimming cost V 3 bases and J 0 bases, with 14 bases left between them. This CDR3 region has 16 residues.

This chain joins TRBV7-8 and TRBJ2-5, with TRBD1 matching over 8 bases. The CDR3 is 17 amino acids. The V gene's germline CDR1 is SGHVS and CDR2 FQNEAQ. J lost 0 bases, V lost 1 base, and 7 bases had no gene match. The CDR3 here is CASSLGVQGEDQETQYF. Written as DNA, the CDR3 is TGTGCCAGCAGCTTAGGAGTACAGGGGGAAGACCAAGAGACCCAGTACTTC.

This chain connects TRBV5-1 to TRBJ1-2, with 7 bases matching TRBD1. After removal of 0 bases from V and 3 bases from J, the junction contained 14 bases not matched to a gene. This CDR3 spans 18 amino acids. Germline V gene data show CDR1 as SGHRS and CDR2 as YFSETQ. The CDR3, as DNA: TGCGCCAGCAGCTTGGAAGACTCCCGACAGGGAGCGGACTATGGCTACACCTTC. Encoded protein: CASSLEDSRQGADYGYTF. Drawing the rest from reference TRBV5-1 and TRBJ1-2, the complete variable domain is KAGVTQTPRYLIKTRGQQVTLSCSPISGHRSVSWYQQTPGQGLQFLFEYFSETQRNKGNFPGRFSGRQFSNSRSEMNVSTLELGDSALYLCASSLEDSRQGADYGYTFGSGTRLTVV.

The CDR3 DNA sequence: TGTGCCAGCAGTTTGGCGGGACAGGGGTTAACAGATACGCAGTATTTT. The encoded protein is CASSLAGQGLTDTQYF. V is TRBV28 and J is TRBJ2-3; 10 bases map to TRBD1. V lost 3 bases, J lost 3 bases, and 6 bases stayed unmatched. CDR1 is MDHEN and CDR2 is SYDVKM in the germline V gene. There are 16 residues in the CDR3.

The J gene is TRBJ1-2, the V gene TRBV4-3; TRBD1 is a possible D gene (5 bases). Trimming left V 1 base short and J 4 bases short, with 7 bases between. The CDR3 spans 13 residues. CDR1 and CDR2 from the germline V gene are LGHNA and YSLEER. CDR3 sequence (DNA): TGCGCCAGCAGCCAAGTTCAGGGCTATGGCTACACCTTC. Translating it yields CASSQVQGYGYTF.

The rearrangement joins TRBV4-2 to TRBJ2-7, with 9 bases aligning to TRBD2. Germline values: CDR1 LGHNA, CDR2 YNFKEQ. This CDR3 spans 17 amino acids. J gave up 2 bases and V 2 bases, and 10 bases lay outside the gene matches. The CDR3 nucleotides are TGTGCCAGCAGCCAACAAAATAGCGGGGGTACCCCCTACGAGCAGTACTTC. Protein product: CASSQQNSGGTPYEQYF.

The sample holds one count of this clone. The V gene is TRBV5-1, the J gene TRBJ2-5; 9 positions match TRBD2. Germline V gene lookup returns CDR1 SGHRS and CDR2 YFSETQ. The CDR3 totals 16 residues. V dropped 4 bases and J dropped 4; count of bases not matched to a gene: 11. The CDR3 loop reads CASSPGTSSSGETQYF. In DNA form, the CDR3 reads TGCGCCAGCAGCCCTGGGACTAGCTCAAGCGGAGAGACCCAGTACTTC.

The chain employs TRBV5-6 and TRBJ2-3; 11 nucleotides match TRBD2. Germline V lookup: CDR1 SGHDT, CDR2 YYEEEE. This CDR3 has 16 amino acids. The V and J ends lost 4 bases and 8 bases, in that order; junction bases with no gene match: 12. Written as DNA, the CDR3 is TGTGCCAGCAGCCCTTTACTAGCGGGGGCGGGAGGTACGCAGTATTTT. Translating it yields CASSPLLAGAGGTQYF.

J is TRBJ2-1 and V is TRBV6-5, with D possibly TRBD1 on 5 matching bases. The CDR3 runs 14 residues. V lost 5 bases, J lost 5 bases, and 13 bases lay in between. The germline CDR1 and CDR2 sequences are MNHEY and SVGAGI. The CDR3 reads CASSETVDDNEQFF. CDR3 DNA: TGTGCCAGCAGTGAGACAGTGGATGACAATGAGCAGTTCTTC.

The V and J genes are TRBV18 and TRBJ2-5; no clear D. V was pared by 3 bases and J by 1 base, with 6 bases between. Germline CDR1 reads KGHSH; CDR2 reads LQKENI. This CDR3 is built from 13 residues. The CDR3 region has the DNA TGTGCCAGCTCACCGGGCCTCCAAGAGACCCAGTACTTC. Residues: CASSPGLQETQYF.

V gene TRBV6-6 combines with J gene TRBJ1-5; D is unclear. Trimming cost V 5 bases and J 10 bases, with 18 bases left between them. This CDR3 contains 14 residues. Germline V gene data show CDR1 as MNHNY and CDR2 as SVGAGI (reference sequence). The CDR3 protein is CASSPAGSSLPQHF. The CDR3 coding sequence is TGTGCCAGCAGTCCCGCGGGGAGTAGTTTACCCCAGCATTTT.

This clone was observed a single time. This chain links TRBV28 with TRBJ1-5, with TRBD1 identical over 7 bases. J lost 5 bases, V lost 5 bases, and 9 bases had no gene match. The germline gives CDR1 MDHEN, CDR2 SYDVKM. The CDR3 covers 15 residues. CDR3 residues: CASSPVSTGYQPQHF. The CDR3 coding sequence is TGTGCCAGCAGTCCGGTTTCGACAGGGTATCAGCCCCAGCATTTT. Full variable domain (remainder filled in from reference TRBV28 and TRBJ1-5): DVKVTQSSRYLVKRTGEKVFLECVQDMDHENMFWYRQDPGLGLRLIYFSYDVKMKEKGDIPEGYSVSREKKERFSLILESASTNQTSMYLCASSPVSTGYQPQHFGDGTRLSIL.

This clone was seen more than once but under ten times. This sequence joins TRBV19 and TRBJ1-1, with 7 bases identical to TRBD1. The CDR3 covers 13 residues. In germline, CDR1 is LNHDA, CDR2 SQIVND (reference sequence). Trimming removed 7 bases from V and 0 bases from J; junction bases left unmatched: 2. For the CDR3, the DNA is TGTGCCAGTACCCAGGGGGTGAACACTGAAGCTTTCTTT. This sequence encodes CASTQGVNTEAFF.

This clone has a handful of counts. The V call is TRBV5-6, the J call TRBJ2-5; 11 positions agree with TRBD2. This CDR3 has 16 amino acids. Germline CDR1 and CDR2: SGHDT and YYEEEE. Losses at the gene ends were 1 base for V and 5 bases for J; bases not matched to a gene: 7. The CDR3: CASSLTSGGGKETQYF. Here the CDR3 DNA reads TGTGCCAGCAGCTTGACTAGCGGGGGAGGGAAGGAGACCCAGTACTTC.

J is TRBJ1-5 and V is TRBV6-5; D is unresolved. Germline CDR1 is MNHEY and CDR2 is SVGAGI. The length of the CDR3 is 14 residues. V was trimmed by 2 bases and J by 3 bases, leaving 8 bases between them. The CDR3 loop is CASSYGGYNQPQHF. In DNA, the CDR3 is TGTGCCAGCAGTTACGGCGGATACAATCAGCCCCAGCATTTT.

The rearrangement links TRBV4-2 to TRBJ1-4; 10 nucleotides align to TRBD1. The junction had 3 bases not matched to a gene; V was cut back by 4 bases and J by 7 bases. Germline V gene sequence: CDR1 LGHNA, CDR2 YNFKEQ. The CDR3 length is 14 residues. The CDR3 spells CASSPGQGVEKLFF. In DNA form, the CDR3 reads TGTGCCAGCAGCCCAGGACAGGGGGTTGAAAAACTGTTTTTT.

The chain employs TRBV5-1 and TRBJ2-6; D is ambiguous. CDR1 SGHRS and CDR2 YFSETQ come from the germline V gene. The CDR3 is 17 amino acids. Trimming stripped 0 bases from V and 0 bases from J, with 10 bases between. CDR3 DNA sequence: TGCGCCAGCAGCTTGGCCGCCAGTCCCTCTGGGGCCAACGTCCTGACTTTC. Protein product: CASSLAASPSGANVLTF.

The CDR3 DNA reads TGTGCCAGCAGTGGGAGGGGGGGGGAGACCCAGTACTTC. Residues: CASSGRGGETQYF. V usage is TRBV28 and J usage is TRBJ2-5, with D perhaps TRBD2 (7 bases). CDR1 and CDR2 (germline): MDHEN, SYDVKM. The ends were cut back, 5 bases at V and 5 bases at J, with 12 bases in the middle. The CDR3 is 13 amino acids.

This clone appeared a few times. This chain links TRBV10-3 with TRBJ2-7; TRBD2 matches at 14 bases. Germline loops: CDR1 ENHRY, CDR2 SYGVKD. J was trimmed by 7 bases and V by 2 bases; bases with no gene match: 7. The CDR3 covers 16 residues. The CDR3 bases are TGTGCCATCAGTGAGCGGACTAGCGGGGGGCCGGGGGAGCAGTACTTC. Translated: CAISERTSGGPGEQYF.

The chain is built from TRBV6-5 and TRBJ1-2; 7 nucleotides align to TRBD1. In germline, CDR1 is MNHEY, CDR2 SVGAGI. Germline trimming cut 2 bases from V and 1 base from J; bases unmatched to any gene: 7. There are 16 residues in the CDR3. In nucleotides, the CDR3 is TGTGCCAGCAGTTACGTAGGGACAGATGATAACTATGGCTACACCTTC. This codes for CASSYVGTDDNYGYTF.

This clone was counted between two and nine times. This chain connects TRBV7-2 to TRBJ1-6; D gene ambiguous. The CDR3 has 18 residues. V was trimmed by 8 bases and J by 2 bases, leaving 22 bases between them. The V gene's germline CDR1 is SGHTA and CDR2 FQGNSA. The CDR3 DNA follows: TGTGCCAGCTCCTACCGGTCGATTGGGGAGACCTATAATTCACCCCTCCACTTT. It is translated as CASSYRSIGETYNSPLHF. The variable domain in full, completed from reference TRBV7-2 and TRBJ1-6, reads GAGVSQSPSNKVTEKGKDVELRCDPISGHTALYWYRQSLGQGLEFLIYFQGNSAPDKSGLPSDRFSAERTGGSVSTLTIQRTQQEDSAVYLCASSYRSIGETYNSPLHFGNGTRLTVT.

This clone came up a few times. The chain employs TRBV5-4 and TRBJ2-7, with 7 bases that match TRBD1. V was pared by 0 bases and J by 3 bases, with 6 bases of the junction left unmatched. The germline V gene encodes CDR1 SGHNT and CDR2 YYREEE (reference sequence). The CDR3 runs to 15 residues. This chain's CDR3 is CASSLGADRYYEQYF. CDR3 bases: TGTGCCAGCAGCTTGGGCGCGGACAGGTACTACGAGCAGTACTTC.

V gene TRBV5-1 combines with J gene TRBJ2-1; 11 nucleotides align to TRBD2. Germline V gene sequence: CDR1 SGHRS, CDR2 YFSETQ. The CDR3 sequence is 15 residues long. V dropped 0 bases and J dropped 5; count of bases not matched to a gene: 1. The CDR3 is CASSLVAGGDNEQFF. CDR3 DNA: TGCGCCAGCAGCTTGGTAGCGGGGGGGGACAATGAGCAGTTCTTC.

The V call is TRBV5-4, the J call TRBJ2-5; D gene ambiguous. Deletions cut 4 bases from V and 2 bases from J, with 15 bases between. This CDR3 region has 15 residues. Germline loops: CDR1 SGHNT, CDR2 YYREEE (reference sequence). The chain's CDR3 is CASSLDSLPQETQYF. The CDR3 coding sequence is TGTGCCAGCAGCCTTGACTCGCTACCTCAAGAGACCCAGTACTTC.

The genes are TRBV28 and TRBJ2-3, with TRBD1 as a possible D gene (5 bases). V was cut by 6 bases and J by 4 bases, with 14 bases left in between. The CDR3 is 14 residues long. Germline CDR1 MDHEN, CDR2 SYDVKM. CDR3 residues: CASRPPGYPDTQYF. DNA for the CDR3: TGTGCCAGCAGACCCCCAGGGTACCCAGATACGCAGTATTTT. Filled out from reference TRBV28 and TRBJ2-3, the complete variable domain reads DVKVTQSSRYLVKRTGEKVFLECVQDMDHENMFWYRQDPGLGLRLIYFSYDVKMKEKGDIPEGYSVSREKKERFSLILESASTNQTSMYLCASRPPGYPDTQYFGPGTRLTVL.

The chain links TRBV18 to TRBJ2-3; 9 bases are shared with TRBD1. This CDR3 region has 14 residues. Germline CDR1 KGHSH, CDR2 LQKENI. The ends lost 6 bases at V and 1 base at J; junction bases unmatched: 2. CDR3 loop: CASSRDRGTDTQYF. In DNA form, the CDR3 reads TGTGCCAGCTCTAGGGACAGGGGCACAGATACGCAGTATTTT.

The chain employs TRBV30 and TRBJ1-3; D gene ambiguous. Germline lookup yields CDR1 GTSNPN and CDR2 SVGIG (reference sequence). The CDR3 is made up of 17 amino acids. The V gene lost 1 base and the J gene lost 0 bases, with 16 bases spanning the gap. CDR3 amino acids: CAWSAGETDYSGNTIYF. The CDR3 region has the DNA TGTGCCTGGAGTGCCGGGGAGACTGACTACTCTGGAAACACCATATATTTT.